The T cell receptor (beta chain) described here comes from a study of T cells in localized non-small cell lung cancer. Notes on the study in general: Heterogeneity stays possible, as sequencing covered only one tumor region. Adjacent uninvolved lung had the highest clonality, suggesting focused antigen responses. Longer overall survival associated with higher blood T cell density; shorter survival with higher adjacent-lung clonality. Researchers found a median approximately 60 of the top 100 tumor clones in adjacent lung.

The data were produced by immunoSEQ multiplex PCR, yet TCRdb's version contains in-frame clones alone and is incomplete. The sample holds roughly 40,000 clones, roughly 79% seen once. As regards this clone: Antigen: not known.

Looked up from germline, CDR1 is SGHNT and CDR2 is YYREEE (reference sequence). Trimming left V 4 bases short and J 7 bases short, with 14 bases between. The CDR3 runs 14 residues. The receptor was isolated from a male donor older than 55 with stage II lung adenocarcinoma. The material was peripheral blood mononuclear cells, obtained before any cancer treatment. The rearrangement uses TRBV5-4 and TRBJ2-2; a weak D match, TRBD2 (5 bases). For the CDR3, the DNA is TGTGCCAGCAGCCAACCCCTAGCAAACGGGGAGCTGTTTTTT. As protein: CASSQPLANGELFF.